This T cell receptor (beta chain) appears in the sequencing data of a study of cytomegalovirus exposure and HLA in healthy donors. Background on the study: Both the 100 to 150 validation repertoires and the 600 to 750 first-cohort repertoires used the same platform, as reported by a later analysis. Overall study results and limits: There were approximately 150 TCR beta chains listed as cytomegalovirus-associated.

Sequencing used immunoSEQ multiplex PCR; TCRdb keeps in-frame clones, though not all of them. The sample includes about 190,000 clones, 86% of them seen just once. Comment on this clone: What it binds is unknown.

Germline CDR1 is SGHRS and CDR2 is YFSETQ. The J segment lost 3 bases and the V segment lost 2 bases, leaving 3 bases of the junction unmatched. The length of the CDR3 is 14 residues. Separate from the approximately 650-subject first cohort, the 120-subject validation cohort was the one that the donors belonged to. The sequenced sample was PBMCs. The receptor was derived from a woman under 30 in good health and CMV-seronegative. This chain joins TRBV5-1 and TRBJ1-1; 8 bases line up with TRBD1. The CDR3: CASSFRGRDTEAFF. The CDR3 nucleotides are TGCGCCAGCAGCTTCAGGGGGCGGGACACTGAAGCTTTCTTT.